The 9 T cell receptor beta chains below come from one sample, sequenced in a study of human T cells and chemical hapten exposure. Time point reported: pre-sensitization, week 0. The treatment denotes: therapeutic diphenylcyclopropenone sensitization with weekly scalp DPC. Each CDR3 protein is one row after TCRdb ran MiXCR on the RACE reads. The sample carries some 250,000 distinct CDR3 sequences, over 7.5% recorded once. The starting material was whole blood, obtained in connection with sensitization to the hapten diphenylcyclopropenone (DPC). Receptors were obtained from a man between 18 and 35 years old with alopecia areata. Some clones in this sample may be carry-over from other donors' samples.

This clonotype was counted at least ten times. The chain has TRBV5-8 and TRBJ1-1; D gene ambiguous. The CDR3 sequence is 13 residues long. Trimming took 0 bases from V and 3 from J, leaving 6 bases between them. The germline CDR1 and CDR2 sequences are SGHTS and YDEGEE. For the CDR3, the DNA is TGTGCCAGCAGCTTGGGCAGAGACACTGAAGCTTTCTTT. Translation: CASSLGRDTEAFF.

The V call is TRBV5-8, the J call TRBJ1-1; the D is unclear. The CDR3 loop spans 13 amino acids. CDR1 and CDR2 from the germline V gene are SGHTS and YDEGEE. Trimming removed 1 base at V and 5 bases at J, with 9 bases between. CDR3 sequence (DNA): TGTGCCAGCAGCTTGATGAGGGCGACTGAAGCTTTCTTT. Translating gives CASSLMRATEAFF.

This chain connects TRBV9 to TRBJ2-1; D call uncertain. In germline, CDR1 is SGDLS, CDR2 YYNGEE. Trimming cost V 4 bases and J 2 bases, with 13 bases left between them. CDR3 length: 15 residues. CDR3 protein: CASSPNSGAYNEQFF. CDR3 nucleotide sequence: TGTGCCAGCAGCCCAAACAGTGGGGCCTACAATGAGCAGTTCTTC.

V gene TRBV12-3 or TRBV12-4 combines with J gene TRBJ2-1, with TRBD2 identical over 14 bases. V trimming: 3 bases; J trimming: 8 bases; junction bases outside the gene matches: 3. This CDR3 has 15 residues. The CDR3 DNA reads TGTGCCAGCAGTTTCGGGACTAGCGGGGGAGATGAGCAGTTCTTC. It is translated as CASSFGTSGGDEQFF.

This clonotype appeared a few times. V and J are TRBV4-3 and TRBJ1-6; a weak D match, TRBD1 (6 bases). Trimming stripped 4 bases from V and 10 bases from J, with 17 bases between. Germline V CDR1 and CDR2: LGHNA, YSLEER. There are 15 residues in the CDR3. CDR3 in amino acids: CASSPLAGAYSPLHF. As DNA, the CDR3 is TGCGCCAGCAGCCCCTTAGCGGGGGCATACTCACCCCTCCACTTT.

This chain uses TRBV29-1 with TRBJ1-1; D gene unclear. The germline V and J ends were trimmed by 0 bases and 4 bases, with 12 bases remaining between them. The CDR3 runs 14 residues. CDR1 and CDR2 (germline): SQVTM, ANQGSEA. DNA for the CDR3: TGCAGCGTTGAAGATACGGCCCGCGGCACTGAAGCTTTCTTT. This sequence encodes CSVEDTARGTEAFF.

This chain's CDR3 is CASSQDQTATNEKLFF. The CDR3 nucleotides are TGCGCCAGCAGCCAAGACCAAACAGCAACTAATGAAAAACTGTTTTTT. The chain carries TRBV4-3 and TRBJ1-4; D is ambiguous. V gave up 0 bases and J gave up 0 bases, with 8 bases separating them. The CDR3 is 16 residues long. Germline V gene sequence: CDR1 LGHNA, CDR2 YSLEER.

The V call is TRBV20-1, the J call TRBJ1-4; no clear D gene. The CDR3 is made up of 12 amino acids. The germline V gene encodes CDR1 DFQATT and CDR2 SNEGSKA (reference sequence). This CDR3 is CIFTAPNEKLFF. The CDR3 DNA follows: TGCATTTTCACCGCGCCTAATGAAAAACTGTTTTTT.

In this sample, this clonotype turned up many times. The CDR3 region is CSANGGGPNQPQHF. The CDR3 bases are TGCAGTGCCAACGGGGGGGGCCCGAATCAGCCCCAGCATTTT. This chain links TRBV20-1 with TRBJ1-5, with D possibly matching TRBD1 (6 bases). The CDR3 length is 14 residues. Trimming took off 6 bases at V and 4 bases at J, with 16 bases between the two ends. Germline lookup yields CDR1 DFQATT and CDR2 SNEGSKA (reference sequence).